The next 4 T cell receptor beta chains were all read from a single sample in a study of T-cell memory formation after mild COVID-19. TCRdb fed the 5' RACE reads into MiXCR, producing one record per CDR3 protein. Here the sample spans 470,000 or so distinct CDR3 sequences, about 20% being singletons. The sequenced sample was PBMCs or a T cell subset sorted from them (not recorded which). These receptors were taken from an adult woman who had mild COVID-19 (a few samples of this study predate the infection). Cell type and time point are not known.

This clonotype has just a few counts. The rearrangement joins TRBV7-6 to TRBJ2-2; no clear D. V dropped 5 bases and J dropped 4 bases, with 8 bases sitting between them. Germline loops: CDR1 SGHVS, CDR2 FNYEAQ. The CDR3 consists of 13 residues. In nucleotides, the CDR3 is TGTGCCAGCAGCCTACGGTTCACCGGGGAGCTGTTTTTT. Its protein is CASSLRFTGELFF.

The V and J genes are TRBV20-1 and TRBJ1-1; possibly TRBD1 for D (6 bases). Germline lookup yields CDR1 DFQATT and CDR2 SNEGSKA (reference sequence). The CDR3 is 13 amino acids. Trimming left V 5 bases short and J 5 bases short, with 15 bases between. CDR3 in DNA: TGCAGTGCTCCTACAGGGTTCGCGACTGAAGCTTTCTTT. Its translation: CSAPTGFATEAFF.

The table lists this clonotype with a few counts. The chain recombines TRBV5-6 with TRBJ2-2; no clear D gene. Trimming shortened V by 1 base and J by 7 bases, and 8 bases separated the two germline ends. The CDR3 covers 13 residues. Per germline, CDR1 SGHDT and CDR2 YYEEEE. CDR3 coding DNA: TGTGCCAGCAGCTTGAGGACCATCGGGGAGCTGTTTTTT. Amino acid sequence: CASSLRTIGELFF.

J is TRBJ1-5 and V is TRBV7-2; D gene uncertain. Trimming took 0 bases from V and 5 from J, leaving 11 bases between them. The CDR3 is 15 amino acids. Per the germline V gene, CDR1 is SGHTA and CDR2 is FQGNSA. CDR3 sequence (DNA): TGTGCCAGCAGCTTAGCGTATGGGCCATATCAGCCCCAGCATTTT. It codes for CASSLAYGPYQPQHF.